These 29 T cell receptor beta chains originate from one sample sequenced in a study of blood T cell repertoires in COVID-19. TCRdb keeps only in-frame clones here, not all; method: immunoSEQ multiplex PCR. The data contain 64,000 or so clones, about 86% of them seen just once; the ten biggest clones take up about 1.1%. The sequenced material came from peripheral blood. These receptors all stem from a man aged 35-49 years with acute or convalescent COVID-19.

The V and J genes are TRBV25-1 and TRBJ1-1, with TRBD1 matching over 8 bases. The CDR3 is 16 residues long. CDR1 MGHDK and CDR2 SYGVNS come from the germline V gene. V dropped 4 bases and J dropped 8; count of bases not matched to a gene: 15. The CDR3 loop reads CASSALTGEGNWEAFF. The CDR3 DNA reads TGTGCCAGCAGTGCCCTGACAGGGGAAGGGAACTGGGAAGCTTTCTTT.

The chain carries TRBV23-1 and TRBJ2-1; the D gene is possibly TRBD1 (6 bases). TRBV23-1 is an open reading frame, and its role is uncertain. The CDR3 spans 13 residues. V shed 7 bases and J shed 9 bases, with 16 bases lying between them. The CDR3 bases are TGCGCCAGCACCTGCACACAGGGCTCTGAGCAGTTCTTC. This sequence encodes CASTCTQGSEQFF.

The chain couples TRBV6-5 to TRBJ2-7; the match to TRBD2 covers 13 bases. Germline-derived CDR1 and CDR2 are MNHEY and SVGAGI. The ends lost 7 bases at V and 5 bases at J; junction bases unmatched: 8. The length of the CDR3 is 15 residues. The CDR3 loop reads CASTQTSGGLNEQYF. The CDR3 DNA reads as TGTGCCAGCACCCAGACTAGCGGGGGGTTAAACGAGCAGTACTTC.

V gene TRBV18 combines with J gene TRBJ2-3; 7 bases match TRBD1. With V trimmed by 3 bases and J by 4 bases, 4 bases remained unmatched. Germline loops: CDR1 KGHSH, CDR2 LQKENI. The CDR3 length is 14 residues. The CDR3: CASSPAGGPDTQYF. CDR3 DNA: TGTGCCAGCTCACCGGCAGGGGGTCCAGATACGCAGTATTTT.

The chain employs TRBV9 and TRBJ2-2; TRBD1 aligns across 9 bases. V was pared by 1 base and J by 4 bases, with 14 bases of the junction left unmatched. The CDR3 is 19 residues long. Germline values: CDR1 SGDLS, CDR2 YYNGEE. CDR3 amino acids: CASSVSAWGDRVGTGELFF. The CDR3 DNA reads TGTGCCAGCAGCGTATCGGCCTGGGGGGACAGGGTGGGCACCGGGGAGCTGTTTTTT.

The CDR3 coding sequence is TGCGCCAGCAGTGGTTATGTAGTCACCGGGGAGCTGTTTTTT. Encoded protein: CASSGYVVTGELFF. The genes are TRBV10-1 and TRBJ2-2; D gene unclear. Germline CDR1 is WNHNN and CDR2 is SYGVQD (reference sequence). The CDR3 is made up of 14 amino acids. Trimming pared 4 bases from V and 4 bases from J, leaving 10 bases between.

This rearrangement joins TRBV20-1 to TRBJ1-3, with D maybe TRBD1 (6 bases). CDR1 is DFQATT and CDR2 is SNEGSKA in the germline V gene (reference sequence). The V end lost 3 bases, the J end lost 6 bases, and 15 bases lay between the germline ends. CDR3 size: 14 residues. CDR3 sequence (DNA): TGCAGTGCTAGTGATTTCAGGGGTGCAAACACCATATATTTT. Its translation: CSASDFRGANTIYF.

This clone was detected only a few times. The genes are TRBV24-1 and TRBJ2-7; D may be TRBD2 (5 bases). The germline CDR1 and CDR2 sequences are KGHDR and SFDVKD. This CDR3 is built from 15 residues. V dropped 3 bases and J dropped 3 bases, with 14 bases sitting between them. In DNA, the CDR3 is TGTGCCACCAGTGATACCCGGGGAAACGTCTACGAGCAGTACTTC. Encoded protein: CATSDTRGNVYEQYF.

This clone turned up a few times. The gene calls are TRBV4-1 and TRBJ2-7; TRBD1 agrees at 11 bases. This CDR3 region has 16 residues. J lost 9 bases, V lost 5 bases, and 15 bases had no gene match. Germline CDR1 is MGHRA and CDR2 is YSYEKL. The CDR3 sequence: CASSTSPGTGGTRQYF. DNA for the CDR3: TGCGCCAGCAGCACAAGCCCCGGGACAGGGGGAACGCGGCAGTACTTC.

The chain links TRBV12-3 or TRBV12-4 to TRBJ1-1; D is ambiguous. This CDR3 spans 13 amino acids. Trimming took off 2 bases at V and 1 base at J, with 5 bases between the two ends. The CDR3 DNA is TGTGCCAGCAGTTTAAAACAGAACACTGAAGCTTTCTTT. Translation: CASSLKQNTEAFF.

The chain recombines TRBV9 with TRBJ2-1; 8 bases are a match to TRBD2. The CDR3 totals 15 residues. Germline V gene data show CDR1 as SGDLS and CDR2 as YYNGEE. V lost 0 bases, J lost 2 bases, and 1 base stayed unmatched. The CDR3 DNA reads TGTGCCAGCAGCGTAGCGGGGGGGACCTACAATGAGCAGTTCTTC. Its translation is CASSVAGGTYNEQFF. The complete variable domain, with remaining parts taken from reference TRBV9 and TRBJ2-1, reads DSGVTQTPKHLITATGQRVTLRCSPRSGDLSVYWYQQSLDQGLQFLIQYYNGEERAKGNILERFSAQQFPDLHSELNLSSLELGDSALYFCASSVAGGTYNEQFFGPGTRLTVL.

This clone was seen just once. The chain uses TRBV30 and TRBJ1-2; 8 nucleotides align to TRBD1. The V and J ends lost 8 bases and 1 base, in that order; junction bases with no gene match: 9. The CDR3 consists of 14 residues. Germline CDR1 is GTSNPN and CDR2 is SVGIG (reference sequence). The CDR3 region has the DNA TGTGCCCAGGGGGATACAGGGGGTAACTATGGCTACACCTTC. This translates into CAQGDTGGNYGYTF.

The V call is TRBV5-1, the J call TRBJ1-1; unclear D gene. Deletions cut 3 bases from V and 1 base from J, with 7 bases between. Germline CDR1 SGHRS, CDR2 YFSETQ. CDR3 length: 13 amino acids. The CDR3 nucleotides are TGCGCCAGCAGCTCCCAGCGGAACACTGAAGCTTTCTTT. Translating gives CASSSQRNTEAFF.

The CDR3 bases are TGTGCCAGCAGTCGAAATTTAGGAGTTGGAGAGACCCAGTACTTC. Translated: CASSRNLGVGETQYF. The rearrangement joins TRBV2 to TRBJ2-5; D is ambiguous. Germline V gene data show CDR1 as SNHLY and CDR2 as FYNNEI. Trimming cost V 5 bases and J 4 bases, with 17 bases left between them. The CDR3 is 15 residues long.

The chain combines TRBV19 with TRBJ1-1; no clear D. This CDR3 comprises 13 residues. Trimming pared 3 bases from V and 1 base from J, leaving 6 bases between. Per the germline V gene, CDR1 is LNHDA and CDR2 is SQIVND (reference sequence). CDR3 protein: CASSIQSNTEAFF. The CDR3 coding sequence is TGTGCCAGTAGTATCCAGTCGAACACTGAAGCTTTCTTT. The whole variable domain, filled in from reference TRBV19 and TRBJ1-1, reads DGGITQSPKYLFRKEGQNVTLSCEQNLNHDAMYWYRQDPGQGLRLIYYSQIVNDFQKGDIAEGYSVSREKKESFPLTVTSAQKNPTAFYLCASSIQSNTEAFFGQGTRLTVV.

This rearrangement joins TRBV5-4 to TRBJ2-2; D is perhaps TRBD1 (6 bases). Germline V gene lookup returns CDR1 SGHNT and CDR2 YYREEE (reference sequence). The CDR3 spans 16 residues. Trimming left V 4 bases short and J 5 bases short, with 18 bases between. In DNA, the CDR3 is TGTGCCAGCAGCCCCCAGGGGTTCGAGGGAACCGGGGAGCTGTTTTTT. Protein: CASSPQGFEGTGELFF. Combining the CDR3 with reference TRBV5-4 and TRBJ2-2 gives the whole variable domain ETGVTQSPTHLIKTRGQQVTLRCSSQSGHNTVSWYQQALGQGPQFIFQYYREEENGRGNFPPRFSGLQFPNYSSELNVNALELDDSALYLCASSPQGFEGTGELFFGEGSRLTVL.

V is TRBV3-1 (or the pseudogene TRBV3-2) and J is TRBJ2-2; TRBD2 agrees at 7 bases. This CDR3 is built from 18 residues. Germline CDR1 reads LGHDT; CDR2 reads YNNKEL (reference sequence). The V segment lost 2 bases and the J segment 3 bases; nucleotides outside the gene matches: 12. The CDR3 DNA is TGTGCCAGCAGCCAACTCCCCTTGAGCGGGGAGCACACCGGGGAGCTGTTTTTT. This sequence encodes CASSQLPLSGEHTGELFF.

The V call is TRBV2, the J call TRBJ2-3; a possible D gene is TRBD2 (6 bases). The CDR3 has 15 amino acids. Germline values: CDR1 SNHLY, CDR2 FYNNEI. The germline V and J ends were trimmed by 4 bases and 4 bases, with 15 bases remaining between them. The CDR3 sequence: CASSGDSLGADTQYF. CDR3 DNA sequence: TGTGCCAGCAGTGGGGACTCTCTAGGGGCAGATACGCAGTATTTT.

This sequence joins TRBV19 and TRBJ1-3, with no clear D. This CDR3 contains 13 residues. The V end lost 4 bases, the J end lost 3 bases, and 7 bases lay between the germline ends. Germline CDR1 and CDR2: LNHDA and SQIVND (reference sequence). The CDR3 DNA sequence: TGTGCCAGTAGTAAGGGAGGTGGAAACACCATATATTTT. Its translation: CASSKGGGNTIYF. The full variable domain, completed using reference TRBV19 and TRBJ1-3, is DGGITQSPKYLFRKEGQNVTLSCEQNLNHDAMYWYRQDPGQGLRLIYYSQIVNDFQKGDIAEGYSVSREKKESFPLTVTSAQKNPTAFYLCASSKGGGNTIYFGEGSWLTVV.

The chain combines TRBV30 with TRBJ1-5, with D possibly TRBD1 on 5 matching bases. The CDR3 runs to 14 residues. Germline loops: CDR1 GTSNPN, CDR2 SVGIG (reference sequence). Trimming removed 0 bases from V and 7 bases from J, with 13 bases in between. In DNA, the CDR3 is TGTGCCTGGAGTGTATCAGGGAATGGGCAGCCCCAGCATTTT. As protein: CAWSVSGNGQPQHF.

This clone was picked up a small number of times. The chain has TRBV18 and TRBJ2-2; a weak D match, TRBD1 (5 bases). Between the trimmed V and J ends, which lost 3 bases and 4 bases, there was a span of 9 bases. The CDR3 is 14 residues long. CDR1 KGHSH and CDR2 LQKENI come from the germline V gene. In nucleotides, the CDR3 is TGTGCCAGCTCACCTACAGGACCCACCGGGGAGCTGTTTTTT. Amino acids: CASSPTGPTGELFF.

The chain carries TRBV29-1 and TRBJ2-3, with 7 bases identical to TRBD2. The CDR3 is made up of 13 amino acids. The germline CDR1 and CDR2 sequences are SQVTM and ANQGSEA. Germline trimming cut 7 bases from V and 1 base from J; bases unmatched to any gene: 5. For the CDR3, the DNA is TGCAGCGGGAAAAGCGGGGGCACAGATACGCAGTATTTT. Translation: CSGKSGGTDTQYF.

The J gene is TRBJ2-2, the V gene TRBV2; 7 bases align to TRBD1. The CDR3 sequence is 14 residues long. J was trimmed by 8 bases and V by 5 bases; bases with no gene match: 8. CDR1 and CDR2 (germline): SNHLY, FYNNEI. The CDR3: CASSPRQGMGELFF. CDR3 DNA sequence: TGTGCCAGCAGTCCACGACAGGGTATGGGGGAGCTGTTTTTT.

The chain's CDR3 is CASSLSSSDNSPLHF. The CDR3 nucleotides are TGTGCCAGCAGCTTGTCGTCCAGCGATAATTCACCCCTCCACTTT. The J gene is TRBJ1-6, the V gene TRBV5-4; D unresolved. V was cut by 1 base and J by 5 bases, with 10 bases left in between. This CDR3 comprises 15 residues. The germline V gene has CDR1 SGHNT and CDR2 YYREEE (reference sequence).

The chain couples TRBV2 to TRBJ1-1; D uncertain. CDR1 is SNHLY, CDR2 FYNNEI, per germline. V lost 1 base to trimming and J lost 6 bases, with 15 bases between them. This CDR3 contains 15 residues. The CDR3 spells CASSEVGVIGSEAFF. CDR3 in DNA: TGTGCCAGCAGTGAAGTCGGGGTTATAGGTTCTGAAGCTTTCTTT.

V gene TRBV10-3 combines with J gene TRBJ2-7; the D gene is possibly TRBD1 (6 bases). The CDR3 loop spans 13 amino acids. The germline V and J ends were trimmed by 2 bases and 5 bases, with 10 bases remaining between them. Germline CDR1 is ENHRY and CDR2 is SYGVKD. CDR3 sequence: CAISEGRGDEQYF. The CDR3 bases are TGTGCCATCAGTGAGGGCAGGGGTGACGAGCAGTACTTC.

The chain combines TRBV11-1 with TRBJ2-1; 9 bases align to TRBD2. Per the germline V gene, CDR1 is SGHAT and CDR2 is FQDESV (reference sequence). CDR3 length equals 16 residues. V dropped 5 bases and J dropped 5; count of bases not matched to a gene: 10. This CDR3 is CASSPSGRGGNNEQFF. Here the CDR3 DNA reads TGTGCCAGCAGCCCAAGCGGGCGGGGGGGCAACAATGAGCAGTTCTTC.

V usage is TRBV11-3 and J usage is TRBJ2-7; 7 bases fit TRBD2. CDR1 is SGHNT and CDR2 is YENEEA in the germline V gene. The CDR3 totals 13 residues. J was trimmed by 3 bases and V by 7 bases; bases with no gene match: 6. The chain's CDR3 is CASKGRGRYEQYF. CDR3 sequence (DNA): TGTGCCAGCAAAGGGAGGGGACGCTACGAGCAGTACTTC.

V gene TRBV9 combines with J gene TRBJ1-1; 8 nucleotides agree with TRBD1. The junction had 2 bases not matched to a gene; V was cut back by 3 bases and J by 1 base. Germline CDR1 SGDLS, CDR2 YYNGEE. CDR3 length: 14 residues. Here the CDR3 DNA reads TGTGCCAGCAGCGCCACAGGGGGGAACACTGAAGCTTTCTTT. Its protein product is CASSATGGNTEAFF.